This T cell receptor (beta chain) was sequenced for a study of blood T cell repertoires in COVID-19. Assay: immunoSEQ multiplex PCR; the TCRdb copy retains only in-frame clones and omits some. This sample has nearly 95,000 clones, with 80% found just once. This clone was picked up a small number of times. Source material: peripheral blood. This TCR came from a human donor in a cohort sampled during active COVID-19.

This CDR3 is CASTLGGMGTEAFF. Written as DNA, the CDR3 is TGTGCCAGCACCCTTGGGGGGATGGGGACTGAAGCTTTCTTT. The rearrangement uses TRBV2 and TRBJ1-1, with a weak D call TRBD1 (5 bases). CDR1 is SNHLY, CDR2 FYNNEI, per germline. CDR3 length: 14 amino acids. The germline V and J ends were trimmed by 7 bases and 5 bases, with 17 bases remaining between them.